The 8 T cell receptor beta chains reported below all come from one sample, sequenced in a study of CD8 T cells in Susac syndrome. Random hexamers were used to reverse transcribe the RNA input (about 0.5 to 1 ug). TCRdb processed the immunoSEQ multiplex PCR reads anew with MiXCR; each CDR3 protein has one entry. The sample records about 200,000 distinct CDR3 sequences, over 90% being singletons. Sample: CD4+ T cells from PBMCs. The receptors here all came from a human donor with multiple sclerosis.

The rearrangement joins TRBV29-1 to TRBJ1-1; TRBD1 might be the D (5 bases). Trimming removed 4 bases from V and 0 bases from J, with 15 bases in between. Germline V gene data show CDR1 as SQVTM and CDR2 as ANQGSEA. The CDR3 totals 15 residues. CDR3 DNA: TGCAGCGTTGGGTCCGGGTGGGGGATGAACACTGAAGCTTTCTTT. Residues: CSVGSGWGMNTEAFF.

CDR3 sequence reads: CASTADDLETQYF. CDR3 DNA sequence: TGTGCCAGCACCGCAGACGACCTAGAGACCCAGTACTTC. The chain combines TRBV6-5 with TRBJ2-5; D uncertain. Germline lookup yields CDR1 MNHEY and CDR2 SVGAGI. The CDR3 spans 13 residues. V lost 7 bases to trimming and J lost 4 bases, with 13 bases between them.

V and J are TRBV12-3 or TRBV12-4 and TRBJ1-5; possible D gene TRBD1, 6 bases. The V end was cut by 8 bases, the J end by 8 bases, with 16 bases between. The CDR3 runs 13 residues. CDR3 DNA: TGTGCCAGCTCCAACAGGGAGATGGAGCCCCAGCATTTT. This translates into CASSNREMEPQHF.

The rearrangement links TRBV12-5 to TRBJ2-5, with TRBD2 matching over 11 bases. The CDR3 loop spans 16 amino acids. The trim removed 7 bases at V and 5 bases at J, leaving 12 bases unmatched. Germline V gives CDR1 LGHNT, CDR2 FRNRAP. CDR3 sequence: CASARGGLAERETQYF. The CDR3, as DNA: TGTGCTAGTGCTCGCGGGGGACTAGCGGAAAGGGAGACCCAGTACTTC.

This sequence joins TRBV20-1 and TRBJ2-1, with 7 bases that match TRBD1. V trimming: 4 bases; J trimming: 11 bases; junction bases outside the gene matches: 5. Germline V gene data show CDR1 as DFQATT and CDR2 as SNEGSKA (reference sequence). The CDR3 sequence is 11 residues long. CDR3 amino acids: CSAKDRDKQFF. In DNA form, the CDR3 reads TGCAGTGCTAAAGACAGGGATAAGCAGTTCTTC.

CDR3 protein: CSAVPGQGNYGYTF. Here the CDR3 DNA reads TGCAGTGCTGTTCCGGGACAGGGCAACTATGGCTACACCTTC. This chain connects TRBV20-1 to TRBJ1-2, with TRBD1 matching over 9 bases. V was pared by 5 bases and J by 2 bases, with 6 bases of the junction left unmatched. Germline loops: CDR1 DFQATT, CDR2 SNEGSKA (reference sequence). The CDR3 is made up of 14 amino acids.

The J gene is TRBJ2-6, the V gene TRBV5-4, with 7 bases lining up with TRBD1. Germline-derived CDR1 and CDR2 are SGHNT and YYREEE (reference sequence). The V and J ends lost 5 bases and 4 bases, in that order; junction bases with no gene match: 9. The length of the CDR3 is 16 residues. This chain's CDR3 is CASSRDSRGGANVLTF. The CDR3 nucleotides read TGTGCCAGCAGTAGGGACAGTCGTGGAGGGGCCAACGTCCTGACTTTC.

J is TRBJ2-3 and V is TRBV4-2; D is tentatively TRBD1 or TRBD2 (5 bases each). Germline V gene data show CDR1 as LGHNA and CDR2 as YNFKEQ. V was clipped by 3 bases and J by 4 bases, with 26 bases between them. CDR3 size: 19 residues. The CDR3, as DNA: TGTGCCAGCAGCCAGCTAGGGTACCGGGGACCAGGCAGCTCAGATACGCAGTATTTT. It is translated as CASSQLGYRGPGSSDTQYF.